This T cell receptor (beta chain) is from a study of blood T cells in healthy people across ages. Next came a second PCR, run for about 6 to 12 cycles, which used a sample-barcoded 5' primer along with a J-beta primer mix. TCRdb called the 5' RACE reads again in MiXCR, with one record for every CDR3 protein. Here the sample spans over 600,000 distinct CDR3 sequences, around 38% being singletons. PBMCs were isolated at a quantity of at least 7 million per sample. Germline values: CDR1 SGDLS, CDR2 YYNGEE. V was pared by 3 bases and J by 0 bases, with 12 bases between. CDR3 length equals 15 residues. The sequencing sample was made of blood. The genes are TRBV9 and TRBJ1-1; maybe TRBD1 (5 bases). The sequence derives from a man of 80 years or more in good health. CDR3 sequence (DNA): TGTGCCAGCAGCGGGACAACAGCCGTGAACACTGAAGCTTTCTTT. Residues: CASSGTTAVNTEAFF.